The rows below give T cell receptor beta chains drawn from one sample of a study of CD8 T cells in ankylosing spondylitis. TCRdb ran MiXCR on the 5' RACE reads and lists one entry per CDR3 protein. The data show 150,000 or so distinct CDR3 sequences, with about 9.9% seen just once and almost 30% held by the top ten. Sequenced sample: blood, either unsorted or a sorted T cell fraction (not recorded which). These receptors came from a male donor with ankylosing spondylitis or in good health (not recorded which). Both conserved end residues are part of each CDR3. Each record gives: CDR3 protein, CDR3 DNA, D gene, V gene, clone size, J gene. D genes are given only for firm matches. Rows give clone size only sometimes, using once, few, many, or a class for an expanded clone.

cdr3_aa: CASTGRQGESNEQFF; cdr3_nt: TGTGCCAGCACGGGTCGACAGGGGGAGTCGAATGAGCAGTTCTTC; d_call: TRBD1; v_call: TRBV6-1; clone_size: few; j_call: TRBJ2-1
cdr3_aa: CASSLGAGGGIHEQYF; cdr3_nt: TGTGCCAGCAGCTTAGGGGCAGGGGGCGGGATCCACGAGCAGTACTTC; d_call: TRBD1; v_call: TRBV7-7; clone_size: many; j_call: TRBJ2-7
cdr3_aa: CASSYKTNTGELFF; cdr3_nt: TGTGCCAGCAGTTACAAGACGAACACCGGGGAGCTGTTTTTT; d_call: .; v_call: TRBV27; clone_size: .; j_call: TRBJ2-2
cdr3_aa: CASCSGTDFSNEKLFF; cdr3_nt: TGTGCCAGCTGTTCCGGGACAGATTTTTCTAATGAAAAACTGTTTTTT; d_call: TRBD1; v_call: TRBV25-1; clone_size: .; j_call: TRBJ1-4
cdr3_aa: CSARDPERVRETQYF; cdr3_nt: TGCAGTGCTAGAGACCCGGAGAGGGTCCGGGAGACCCAGTACTTC; d_call: .; v_call: TRBV20-1; clone_size: .; j_call: TRBJ2-5
cdr3_aa: CASSDEYEQYF; cdr3_nt: TGTGCCAGCAGTGATGAATACGAGCAGTACTTC; d_call: .; v_call: TRBV2; clone_size: many; j_call: TRBJ2-7
cdr3_aa: CASSLLRASTDTQYF; cdr3_nt: TGTGCCAGCAGCTTACTTCGGGCTAGCACAGATACGCAGTATTTT; d_call: .; v_call: TRBV7-8; clone_size: few; j_call: TRBJ2-3
cdr3_aa: CSVGRENTEAFF; cdr3_nt: TGCAGCGTTGGCAGGGAGAACACTGAAGCTTTCTTT; d_call: .; v_call: TRBV29-1; clone_size: many; j_call: TRBJ1-1
cdr3_aa: CASSLSYAGELFF; cdr3_nt: TGTGCCAGCAGCCTGAGTTACGCCGGGGAGCTGTTTTTT; d_call: .; v_call: TRBV3-1; clone_size: many; j_call: TRBJ2-2
cdr3_aa: CASSAPLAGGQDTDTQYF; cdr3_nt: TGTGCCAGCAGCGCACCCCTAGCGGGGGGCCAAGACACAGATACGCAGTATTTT; d_call: TRBD2; v_call: TRBV9; clone_size: many; j_call: TRBJ2-3
cdr3_aa: CASSSPVTVGAEAFF; cdr3_nt: TGTGCCAGCAGTTCCCCAGTGACAGTTGGGGCTGAAGCTTTCTTT; d_call: .; v_call: TRBV6-5; clone_size: many; j_call: TRBJ1-1
cdr3_aa: CAWGSGGQPQHF; cdr3_nt: TGTGCCTGGGGCAGCGGGGGGCAGCCCCAGCATTTT; d_call: .; v_call: TRBV30; clone_size: .; j_call: TRBJ1-5
cdr3_aa: CATSDFSGSEQYF; cdr3_nt: TGTGCCACCAGTGATTTTTCGGGGAGTGAGCAGTACTTC; d_call: .; v_call: TRBV24-1; clone_size: many; j_call: TRBJ2-7
cdr3_aa: CSVEVQRGGYEQFF; cdr3_nt: TGCAGCGTTGAGGTTCAGCGGGGGGGTTATGAGCAGTTCTTC; d_call: TRBD2; v_call: TRBV29-1; clone_size: many; j_call: TRBJ2-1
cdr3_aa: CASSWNSGGTFLNTDTQYF; cdr3_nt: TGTGCCAGCAGTTGGAATAGCGGGGGTACCTTTCTGAACACAGATACGCAGTATTTT; d_call: TRBD2; v_call: TRBV27; clone_size: .; j_call: TRBJ2-3
cdr3_aa: CSAAPETGFNEQFF; cdr3_nt: TGCAGTGCTGCGCCGGAGACGGGGTTCAATGAGCAGTTCTTC; d_call: .; v_call: TRBV20-1; clone_size: many; j_call: TRBJ2-1
cdr3_aa: CASSLSGVEGYTF; cdr3_nt: TGTGCCAGCAGCTTATCAGGGGTGGAAGGCTACACCTTC; d_call: .; v_call: TRBV7-2; clone_size: few; j_call: TRBJ1-2
cdr3_aa: CATSEQGHYGYTF; cdr3_nt: TGTGCCACCAGTGAACAGGGGCACTATGGCTACACCTTC; d_call: TRBD1; v_call: TRBV15; clone_size: many; j_call: TRBJ1-2
cdr3_aa: CSARDGKDPAANTGELFF; cdr3_nt: TGCAGTGCTAGAGATGGGAAAGATCCGGCGGCGAACACCGGGGAGCTGTTTTTT; d_call: .; v_call: TRBV20-1; clone_size: many; j_call: TRBJ2-2
cdr3_aa: CSVDGQRITDTQYF; cdr3_nt: TGCAGCGTCGACGGACAGAGAATCACAGATACGCAGTATTTT; d_call: .; v_call: TRBV29-1; clone_size: .; j_call: TRBJ2-3
cdr3_aa: CASSLEGRGIYGYTF; cdr3_nt: TGCGCCAGCAGCTTGGAAGGAAGAGGGATCTATGGCTACACCTTC; d_call: .; v_call: TRBV5-1; clone_size: many; j_call: TRBJ1-2
cdr3_aa: CASGLSGQGREQYF; cdr3_nt: TGCGCCAGCGGTTTGTCTGGACAGGGGCGGGAGCAGTACTTC; d_call: TRBD1; v_call: TRBV5-1; clone_size: many; j_call: TRBJ2-7
cdr3_aa: CASSVTPGGNEKLFF; cdr3_nt: TGTGCCAGCAGTGTAACCCCCGGTGGTAATGAAAAACTGTTTTTT; d_call: .; v_call: TRBV27; clone_size: few; j_call: TRBJ1-4
cdr3_aa: CSASSRRANEQFF; cdr3_nt: TGCAGTGCTAGCAGTAGACGGGCTAATGAGCAGTTCTTC; d_call: .; v_call: TRBV20-1; clone_size: few; j_call: TRBJ2-1
cdr3_aa: CASSLLLAGGDEQYF; cdr3_nt: TGCGCCAGCAGCTTGTTACTAGCGGGAGGTGACGAGCAGTACTTC; d_call: TRBD2; v_call: TRBV5-1; clone_size: few; j_call: TRBJ2-7
cdr3_aa: CASSSAVGRVDTEAFF; cdr3_nt: TGTGCCAGCAGTTCCGCCGTGGGCAGGGTCGACACTGAAGCTTTCTTT; d_call: .; v_call: TRBV27; clone_size: .; j_call: TRBJ1-1
cdr3_aa: CASRLDRDYGYTF; cdr3_nt: TGTGCCAGCAGACTGGACAGGGACTATGGCTACACCTTC; d_call: TRBD1; v_call: TRBV27; clone_size: many; j_call: TRBJ1-2
cdr3_aa: CSAKTTGDAASEQYF; cdr3_nt: TGCAGTGCTAAAACCACAGGGGACGCCGCGTCGGAGCAGTACTTC; d_call: TRBD1; v_call: TRBV20-1; clone_size: .; j_call: TRBJ2-7
cdr3_aa: CSAREPGTRLTYEQYF; cdr3_nt: TGCAGTGCTAGGGAACCCGGGACTAGACTAACCTACGAGCAGTACTTC; d_call: TRBD2; v_call: TRBV20-1; clone_size: few; j_call: TRBJ2-7
cdr3_aa: CASSLTAGGDTQYF; cdr3_nt: TGCGCCAGCAGCTTAACCGCGGGAGGCGATACGCAGTATTTT; d_call: TRBD2; v_call: TRBV5-1; clone_size: many; j_call: TRBJ2-3
cdr3_aa: CASSSGQGMGNTEAFF; cdr3_nt: TGCGCCAGCAGCTCGGGACAGGGTATGGGGAACACTGAAGCTTTCTTT; d_call: TRBD1; v_call: TRBV5-1; clone_size: many; j_call: TRBJ1-1
cdr3_aa: CSVTAGTRVTNEQFF; cdr3_nt: TGCAGCGTTACCGCCGGGACACGAGTAACGAATGAGCAGTTCTTC; d_call: .; v_call: TRBV29-1; clone_size: many; j_call: TRBJ2-1